A single sample is the source of the 13 T cell receptor beta chains below, sequenced in a study of blood T cell repertoires in COVID-19. Some clones are missing from TCRdb's copy, which holds only in-frame ones; the method was immunoSEQ multiplex PCR. The sample has around 70,000 clones; roughly 84% are singletons. The specimen sequenced was peripheral blood. The source of these receptors is a woman older than 75 with active or convalescent COVID-19.

The chain has TRBV11-3 and TRBJ1-1, with no clear D. Germline CDR1 SGHNT, CDR2 YENEEA. Trimming pared 1 base from V and 5 bases from J, leaving 5 bases between. CDR3 length: 12 amino acids. As DNA, the CDR3 is TGTGCCAGCAGCTTAGCGGGGACTGAAGCTTTCTTT. Its protein product is CASSLAGTEAFF.

This sequence joins TRBV6-1 and TRBJ1-2; TRBD1 might be the D (5 bases). The germline CDR1 and CDR2 sequences are MNHNS and SASEGT. Trimming took 2 bases from V and 7 from J, leaving 11 bases between them. This CDR3 is 13 amino acids long. This CDR3 reads CASSEQGGVGYTF. CDR3 DNA: TGTGCCAGCAGTGAACAGGGAGGCGTTGGCTACACCTTC.

The rearrangement joins TRBV27 to TRBJ2-4; 7 bases agree with TRBD2. Germline V gene data show CDR1 as MNHEY and CDR2 as SMNVEV (reference sequence). The trim removed 6 bases at V and 6 bases at J, leaving 8 bases unmatched. The length of the CDR3 is 14 residues. The CDR3 sequence is CASSFTGGPNIQYF. The CDR3 nucleotides are TGTGCCAGCAGCTTCACGGGGGGACCAAACATTCAGTACTTC.

CDR3 amino acids: CASSYSPGTGNQPQHF. CDR3 DNA sequence: TGTGCCAGCAGTTACTCGCCTGGGACAGGGAATCAGCCCCAGCATTTT. The chain is built from TRBV6-6 and TRBJ1-5; 9 bases line up with TRBD1. Trimming cost V 0 bases and J 4 bases; bases outside gene matches: 4. The CDR3 contains 16 residues. Germline V gives CDR1 MNHNY, CDR2 SVGAGI (reference sequence).

The chain links TRBV6-5 to TRBJ1-6; no clear D. The CDR3 spans 13 residues. V was clipped by 4 bases and J by 5 bases, with 6 bases between them. Germline V gives CDR1 MNHEY, CDR2 SVGAGI. CDR3 residues: CASSFEDNSPLHF. CDR3 nucleotides: TGTGCCAGCAGTTTCGAGGATAATTCACCCCTCCACTTT.

This chain connects TRBV2 to TRBJ1-3; 8 positions match TRBD1. Germline CDR1 SNHLY, CDR2 FYNNEI. The ends lost 4 bases at V and 4 bases at J; junction bases unmatched: 6. The CDR3 is 15 amino acids. Written as DNA, the CDR3 is TGTGCCAGCAGTGCCACACAGGGGGGCGGAAACACCATATATTTT. Protein sequence: CASSATQGGGNTIYF.

The V and J genes are TRBV7-2 and TRBJ2-5; D perhaps matches TRBD1 (6 bases). The CDR3 has 15 residues. Trimming stripped 4 bases from V and 1 base from J, with 13 bases between. Germline V gene lookup returns CDR1 SGHTA and CDR2 FQGNSA. CDR3 in amino acids: CASSSIRGSQETQYF. DNA for the CDR3: TGTGCCAGCAGCTCAATCAGGGGTTCCCAAGAGACCCAGTACTTC. The entire variable domain, with the rest obtained from reference TRBV7-2 and TRBJ2-5, is as follows: GAGVSQSPSNKVTEKGKDVELRCDPISGHTALYWYRQSLGQGLEFLIYFQGNSAPDKSGLPSDRFSAERTGGSVSTLTIQRTQQEDSAVYLCASSSIRGSQETQYFGPGTRLLVL.

The chain has TRBV7-2 and TRBJ2-1; 11 positions match TRBD2. Germline CDR1 and CDR2: SGHTA and FQGNSA. Trimming cost V 5 bases and J 10 bases; bases outside gene matches: 13. The CDR3 is made up of 16 amino acids. In DNA form, the CDR3 reads TGTGCCAGCAGCGCCACCTACCAGACTAGCGGGGTGGAGCAGTTCTTC. Translation gives CASSATYQTSGVEQFF.

V and J are TRBV25-1 and TRBJ2-2, with 8 nucleotides matching TRBD2. Unmatched junction bases numbered 12, after V lost 7 bases and J lost 5 bases. Germline loops: CDR1 MGHDK, CDR2 SYGVNS. The CDR3 extends over 16 amino acids. CDR3 sequence: CASTQSGGPGTGELFF. The CDR3 DNA reads as TGTGCCAGCACCCAGAGCGGGGGTCCCGGAACCGGGGAGCTGTTTTTT.

The chain joins TRBV18 to TRBJ2-5; D is unresolved. CDR3 length: 13 amino acids. CDR1 and CDR2 from the germline V gene are KGHSH and LQKENI. V was shortened by 6 bases and J by 2 bases, with 10 bases between the two germline ends. CDR3 sequence (DNA): TGTGCCAGCTCGCCATTTATACAAGAGACCCAGTACTTC. Protein sequence: CASSPFIQETQYF.

The chain couples TRBV7-2 to TRBJ2-1; 7 bases match TRBD1. CDR3 length equals 12 residues. Germline-derived CDR1 and CDR2 are SGHTA and FQGNSA. Trimming took 4 bases from V and 15 from J; bases not matched to a gene: 9. CDR3 protein: CASSYTRQGPFF. CDR3 sequence (DNA): TGTGCCAGCAGCTACACTCGACAGGGCCCGTTCTTC.

CDR3 region: CASSQVYMNTEAFF. DNA for the CDR3: TGCGCCAGCAGCCAAGTATACATGAACACTGAAGCTTTCTTT. The chain joins TRBV4-1 to TRBJ1-1; D unclear. CDR3 length equals 14 residues. The germline CDR1 and CDR2 sequences are MGHRA and YSYEKL. With 1 base removed from V and 0 bases from J, the gap between germline ends came to 6 bases.

This clone was seen a single time. The chain recombines TRBV5-1 with TRBJ2-3; 10 nucleotides agree with TRBD2. The CDR3 totals 15 residues. From germline, CDR1 is SGHRS and CDR2 YFSETQ. V was clipped by 4 bases and J by 1 base; unmatched bases: 3. The CDR3 nucleotides read TGCGCCAGCAGCCCTAGCGGGGGAGGCACAGATACGCAGTATTTT. Protein: CASSPSGGGTDTQYF.